This TCR beta chain is drawn from a study of blood T cell repertoires in COVID-19. Study background: COVID-19 samples from acute and convalescent phases originated in the United States, Italy and Spain.

Sequencing was performed with immunoSEQ multiplex PCR; in TCRdb, only in-frame clones are kept and a portion is missing. The sample carries about 80,000 clones, about 91% recorded once. The CDR3 extends over 13 amino acids. Germline V gene sequence: CDR1 SGHTA, CDR2 FQGNSA. Trimming left V 5 bases short and J 14 bases short, with 19 bases between. The V gene is TRBV7-2, the J gene TRBJ2-1; D is perhaps TRBD1 (5 bases). The specimen was peripheral blood. The receptor was isolated from a woman older than 75 with acute or convalescent COVID-19. CDR3 in amino acids: CASSISFPDSEFF. DNA of the CDR3: TGTGCCAGCAGCATTAGTTTTCCCGACAGCGAGTTCTTC.